This passage covers 32 T cell receptor beta chains from one sample sequenced in a study of T cell clonotyping in hematopoietic cell transplantation. The table came from immunoSEQ multiplex PCR; TCRdb's copy has only in-frame clones and leaves some out. The sample lists 13,000 to 15,000 clones; around 97% were seen once. The starting material was peripheral blood mononuclear cells, obtained 30 days after allogeneic stem cell transplant. These receptors were collected from a female patient aged 50-59 years who had an allogeneic stem cell transplant from an unrelated donor, so T cells may come from the graft donor. Some clones in this sample may be carry-over from other donors' samples.

The chain links TRBV30 to TRBJ1-6, with D unclear. CDR3 length equals 13 residues. Germline assignment: CDR1 GTSNPN and CDR2 SVGIG (reference sequence). V was cut by 5 bases and J by 10 bases, with 15 bases left in between. The CDR3 spells CAWSDENPSPLHF. The CDR3 nucleotides are TGTGCCTGGTCCGACGAGAACCCATCACCCCTCCACTTT.

The chain links TRBV7-9 to TRBJ1-2; D is unclear. V gave up 3 bases and J gave up 6 bases, with 14 bases separating them. Germline CDR1 SEHNR, CDR2 FQNEAQ (reference sequence). This CDR3 is built from 14 residues. CDR3 DNA: TGTGCCAGCAGCTTGTCCTTGGGGTTAGATGGCTACACCTTC. Translating it yields CASSLSLGLDGYTF.

The chain employs TRBV4-1 and TRBJ2-1, with 7 bases that match TRBD1. Looked up from germline, CDR1 is MGHRA and CDR2 is YSYEKL. V was pared by 2 bases and J by 0 bases, with 4 bases of the junction left unmatched. This CDR3 is built from 16 residues. CDR3 in amino acids: CASSQRDRTSYNEQFF. CDR3 sequence (DNA): TGCGCCAGCAGCCAACGGGACAGAACCTCCTACAATGAGCAGTTCTTC.

This clone appeared once. J is TRBJ2-3 and V is TRBV7-2; D unclear. Per germline, CDR1 SGHTA and CDR2 FQGNSA. V shed 4 bases and J shed 6 bases, with 8 bases lying between them. The CDR3 totals 12 residues. Written as DNA, the CDR3 is TGTGCCAGCAGCTCCTTCGCGGATACGCAGTATTTT. Translating it yields CASSSFADTQYF.

V is TRBV30 and J is TRBJ2-6; the D call may be TRBD1 or TRBD2 (5 bases each). V was cut by 0 bases and J by 4 bases, with 19 bases left in between. This CDR3 contains 18 residues. Germline-derived CDR1 and CDR2 are GTSNPN and SVGIG (reference sequence). CDR3 nucleotides: TGTGCCTGGAGTGTAGGTTGGGGGTCCGGTGGAGGGGCCAACGTCCTGACTTTC. This encodes CAWSVGWGSGGGANVLTF.

The chain links TRBV6-6 to TRBJ1-4; TRBD1 agrees at 7 bases. Unmatched junction bases numbered 1, after V lost 4 bases and J lost 2 bases. The length of the CDR3 is 14 residues. CDR1 and CDR2 from the germline V gene are MNHNY and SVGAGI (reference sequence). This CDR3 is CASSSGQTNEKLFF. CDR3 DNA: TGTGCCAGCAGTTCGGGACAGACTAATGAAAAACTGTTTTTT.

The chain links TRBV14 to TRBJ2-7, with a tentative D call TRBD1 (6 bases). Germline V gene data show CDR1 as SGHDN and CDR2 as FVKESK. The CDR3 is made up of 13 amino acids. V was pared by 9 bases and J by 2 bases, with 14 bases between. CDR3 region: CARRQAPAYEQYF. CDR3 DNA: TGTGCCAGAAGACAGGCCCCCGCCTACGAGCAGTACTTC. Variable domain in full (rest from reference TRBV14 and TRBJ2-7): EAGVTQFPSHSVIEKGQTVTLRCDPISGHDNLYWYRRVMGKEIKFLLHFVKESKQDESGMPNNRFLAERTGGTYSTLKVQPAELEDSGVYFCARRQAPAYEQYFGPGTRLTVT.

The rearrangement links TRBV30 to TRBJ2-7, with unresolved D. Per germline, CDR1 GTSNPN and CDR2 SVGIG (reference sequence). Deletions cut 3 bases from V and 4 bases from J, with 10 bases between. The CDR3 has 12 amino acids. The CDR3 protein is CAWSPDLYEQYF. The DNA for the CDR3 is TGTGCCTGGAGCCCAGACTTATACGAGCAGTACTTC.

The chain combines TRBV6-5 with TRBJ1-5; D not resolved. This CDR3 has 15 residues. The V end was cut by 6 bases, the J end by 1 base, with 13 bases between. Per germline, CDR1 MNHEY and CDR2 SVGAGI. DNA for the CDR3: TGTGCCAGCAGAGCGGGGTGGATCAGCAATCAGCCCCAGCATTTT. Amino acids: CASRAGWISNQPQHF.

The chain is built from TRBV5-6 and TRBJ1-1; D uncertain. V was shortened by 4 bases and J by 8 bases, with 12 bases between the two germline ends. The CDR3 runs 12 residues. Germline CDR1 SGHDT, CDR2 YYEEEE. In nucleotides, the CDR3 is TGTGCCAGCAGCGACGGACCAAACGAAGCTTTCTTT. This gives the protein CASSDGPNEAFF.

The genes are TRBV19 and TRBJ1-2; 7 bases agree with TRBD1. In germline, CDR1 is LNHDA, CDR2 SQIVND (reference sequence). The V segment lost 7 bases and the J segment 3 bases; nucleotides outside the gene matches: 8. CDR3 length: 14 amino acids. CDR3 DNA sequence: TGTGCCAGTACCAAAGACAGGGCCGACTATGGCTACACCTTC. This codes for CASTKDRADYGYTF. Using reference TRBV19 and TRBJ1-2 for the parts outside the CDR3, the full variable domain is DGGITQSPKYLFRKEGQNVTLSCEQNLNHDAMYWYRQDPGQGLRLIYYSQIVNDFQKGDIAEGYSVSREKKESFPLTVTSAQKNPTAFYLCASTKDRADYGYTFGSGTRLTVV.

The chain joins TRBV6-1 to TRBJ2-7; D is ambiguous. The V gene lost 7 bases and the J gene lost 2 bases, with 9 bases spanning the gap. Germline CDR1 is MNHNS and CDR2 is SASEGT. The CDR3 extends over 12 amino acids. In nucleotides, the CDR3 is TGTGCCAGCATTCTATCTCCCTACGAGCAGTACTTC. Translation: CASILSPYEQYF.

The chain combines TRBV4-1 with TRBJ2-7, with 11 bases fitting TRBD2. Germline V CDR1 and CDR2: MGHRA, YSYEKL. The CDR3 runs to 15 residues. The V gene end was trimmed by 4 bases and the J gene end by 0 bases; junction bases not matched to a gene: 2. CDR3 loop: CASSPSGGSSYEQYF. The CDR3 nucleotides are TGCGCCAGCAGCCCTAGCGGGGGGTCCTCCTACGAGCAGTACTTC.

The genes are TRBV29-1 and TRBJ2-3, with TRBD2 identical over 10 bases. The CDR3 contains 13 residues. J lost 3 bases, V lost 6 bases, and 3 bases had no gene match. The germline V gene encodes CDR1 SQVTM and CDR2 ANQGSEA. This CDR3 is CSVSGGGTDTQYF. CDR3 sequence (DNA): TGCAGCGTGAGCGGGGGGGGAACAGATACGCAGTATTTT.

In DNA form, the CDR3 reads TGTGCCAGCAGCTTAGAGGGCCTGAACACTGAAGCTTTCTTT. It is translated as CASSLEGLNTEAFF. The chain combines TRBV11-2 with TRBJ1-1; D gene uncertain. The CDR3 runs to 14 residues. Germline V gives CDR1 SGHAT, CDR2 FQNNGV. With 0 bases removed from V and 0 bases from J, the gap between germline ends came to 5 bases.

The rearrangement joins TRBV30 to TRBJ1-1; D is undetermined. Looked up from germline, CDR1 is GTSNPN and CDR2 is SVGIG (reference sequence). The CDR3 totals 12 residues. Trimming stripped 3 bases from V and 5 bases from J, with 10 bases between. The CDR3 DNA reads as TGTGCCTGGAGCTACACCTGGACTGAAGCTTTCTTT. It translates to CAWSYTWTEAFF.

V gene TRBV27 combines with J gene TRBJ2-7; 7 bases align to TRBD1. This CDR3 is 13 amino acids long. Germline CDR1 and CDR2: MNHEY and SMNVEV (reference sequence). V shed 6 bases and J 4 bases; nucleotides not matched to a gene: 6. CDR3 nucleotide sequence: TGTGCCAGCAGGTTAGGGGGCTTGTACGAGCAGTACTTC. Protein sequence: CASRLGGLYEQYF.

The V call is TRBV6-6, the J call TRBJ2-3, with D tentatively TRBD1 (5 bases). Germline CDR1 MNHNY, CDR2 SVGAGI (reference sequence). V was cut by 4 bases and J by 1 base, with 15 bases left in between. The length of the CDR3 is 16 residues. The CDR3 reads CASSSQGSRGTDTQYF. CDR3 DNA: TGTGCCAGCAGTTCCCAAGGCTCCAGGGGCACAGATACGCAGTATTTT.

This clone was counted once. The rearrangement uses TRBV11-1 and TRBJ2-2; D is unclear. The length of the CDR3 is 16 residues. V lost 5 bases to trimming and J lost 4 bases, with 17 bases between them. The germline V gene encodes CDR1 SGHAT and CDR2 FQDESV (reference sequence). The CDR3 DNA reads TGTGCCAGCAGCCCCCAACAGAGGTTCGGCACCGGGGAGCTGTTTTTT. Translation gives CASSPQQRFGTGELFF.

The rearrangement joins TRBV5-4 to TRBJ1-4; TRBD1 matches at 8 bases. The trim removed 1 base at V and 8 bases at J, leaving 7 bases unmatched. The CDR3 is 15 residues long. From germline, CDR1 is SGHNT and CDR2 YYREEE (reference sequence). The CDR3 DNA reads as TGTGCCAGCAGCTTGCCAGGGGGCATAGAGGAAAAACTGTTTTTT. This translates into CASSLPGGIEEKLFF.

The rearrangement joins TRBV6-1 to TRBJ1-5; maybe TRBD1 (5 bases). Trimming stripped 2 bases from V and 0 bases from J, with 11 bases between. The CDR3 covers 16 residues. Per the germline V gene, CDR1 is MNHNS and CDR2 is SASEGT. The CDR3 loop is CASSESRTLSNQPQHF. CDR3 nucleotide sequence: TGTGCCAGCAGTGAATCGAGGACACTTAGCAATCAGCCCCAGCATTTT.

This chain joins TRBV5-6 and TRBJ1-2; the D is unclear. With 5 bases removed from V and 4 bases from J, the gap between germline ends came to 9 bases. CDR1 is SGHDT and CDR2 is YYEEEE in the germline V gene. The CDR3 sequence is 12 residues long. CDR3 amino acids: CASRRPFYGYTF. The CDR3 DNA reads as TGTGCCAGCAGGCGACCGTTCTATGGCTACACCTTC.

This clone was observed a few times. The chain recombines TRBV7-5 with TRBJ2-1; no DNA check was done on the table's D call, TRBD2. TRBV7-5 is reported as a pseudogene. The CDR3 is made up of 12 amino acids. In nucleotides, the CDR3 is TGTGCCAGCAGCTACGGTAACAATGAGCAGTTCTTC. Residues: CASSYGNNEQFF.

The J gene is TRBJ1-4, the V gene TRBV28; no clear D gene. The V end lost 3 bases, the J end lost 10 bases, and 12 bases lay between the germline ends. This CDR3 spans 13 amino acids. In germline, CDR1 is MDHEN, CDR2 SYDVKM. CDR3 DNA sequence: TGTGCCAGCAGTTTGATCTCCCCTTTAAAACTGTTTTTT. Protein product: CASSLISPLKLFF. Drawing the rest from reference TRBV28 and TRBJ1-4, the complete variable domain is DVKVTQSSRYLVKRTGEKVFLECVQDMDHENMFWYRQDPGLGLRLIYFSYDVKMKEKGDIPEGYSVSREKKERFSLILESASTNQTSMYLCASSLISPLKLFFGSGTQLSVL.

The J gene is TRBJ1-5, the V gene TRBV19, with a possible D match to TRBD1 (6 bases). Germline-derived CDR1 and CDR2 are LNHDA and SQIVND (reference sequence). Trimming pared 4 bases from V and 2 bases from J, leaving 12 bases between. The CDR3 sequence is 15 residues long. The CDR3 is CASSRGPRGNQPQHF. Here the CDR3 DNA reads TGTGCCAGTAGTAGGGGGCCGAGGGGCAATCAGCCCCAGCATTTT.

The chain recombines TRBV11-3 with TRBJ2-7; 10 bases are a match to TRBD1. V shed 0 bases, J shed 2 bases, and the junction held 10 bases outside the gene matches. Looked up from germline, CDR1 is SGHNT and CDR2 is YENEEA. This CDR3 has 18 amino acids. Written as DNA, the CDR3 is TGTGCCAGCAGCTTAGACCCCGGACAGGGGGTAGGGGCCTACGAGCAGTACTTC. Translated: CASSLDPGQGVGAYEQYF.

This clone turned up a few times. CDR3 DNA: TGTGCCAGCAGCTTCCCGGGACAGGGAGCCTATGGCTACACCTTC. This translates into CASSFPGQGAYGYTF. The chain has TRBV5-6 and TRBJ1-2, with 9 bases matching TRBD1. Germline-derived CDR1 and CDR2 are SGHDT and YYEEEE. The CDR3 is made up of 15 amino acids. Germline trimming cut 2 bases from V and 4 bases from J; bases unmatched to any gene: 6.

This sequence joins TRBV6-1 and TRBJ1-1; 7 nucleotides align to TRBD1. The V and J ends lost 7 bases and 9 bases, in that order; junction bases with no gene match: 5. The CDR3 consists of 11 residues. Germline V gene lookup returns CDR1 MNHNS and CDR2 SASEGT. CDR3 DNA: TGTGCCAGCACTGAGACAGGGCAAGCTTTCTTT. Its protein is CASTETGQAFF.

The V gene is TRBV6-5, the J gene TRBJ1-1; D ambiguous. The CDR3 extends over 14 amino acids. The germline CDR1 and CDR2 sequences are MNHEY and SVGAGI. The V end was cut by 6 bases, the J end by 1 base, with 12 bases between. CDR3 residues: CASRGPGRNTEAFF. The CDR3 DNA follows: TGTGCCAGCAGGGGCCCAGGCAGGAACACTGAAGCTTTCTTT.

The chain recombines TRBV25-1 with TRBJ2-1, with 9 bases fitting TRBD2. CDR3 length equals 16 residues. In germline, CDR1 is MGHDK, CDR2 SYGVNS. V was pared by 5 bases and J by 4 bases, with 9 bases of the junction left unmatched. CDR3 residues: CASSLGGRASYNEQFF. The CDR3 nucleotides read TGTGCCAGCAGTTTGGGCGGGAGGGCGTCGTACAATGAGCAGTTCTTC.

The gene calls are TRBV5-6 and TRBJ2-3; 8 positions agree with TRBD1. The J segment lost 0 bases and the V segment lost 4 bases, leaving 13 bases of the junction unmatched. This CDR3 has 18 amino acids. Germline values: CDR1 SGHDT, CDR2 YYEEEE. This CDR3 is CASSIGDRRYASTDTQYF. The CDR3 DNA sequence: TGTGCCAGCAGCATAGGGGACAGGCGATACGCTAGCACAGATACGCAGTATTTT.

This chain uses TRBV20-1 with TRBJ2-3; D ambiguous. V shed 6 bases and J shed 5 bases, with 9 bases lying between them. This CDR3 has 11 amino acids. CDR1 and CDR2 (germline): DFQATT, SNEGSKA (reference sequence). The CDR3 reads CSAPRGDTQYF. In nucleotides, the CDR3 is TGCAGTGCCCCCCGCGGAGATACGCAGTATTTT.